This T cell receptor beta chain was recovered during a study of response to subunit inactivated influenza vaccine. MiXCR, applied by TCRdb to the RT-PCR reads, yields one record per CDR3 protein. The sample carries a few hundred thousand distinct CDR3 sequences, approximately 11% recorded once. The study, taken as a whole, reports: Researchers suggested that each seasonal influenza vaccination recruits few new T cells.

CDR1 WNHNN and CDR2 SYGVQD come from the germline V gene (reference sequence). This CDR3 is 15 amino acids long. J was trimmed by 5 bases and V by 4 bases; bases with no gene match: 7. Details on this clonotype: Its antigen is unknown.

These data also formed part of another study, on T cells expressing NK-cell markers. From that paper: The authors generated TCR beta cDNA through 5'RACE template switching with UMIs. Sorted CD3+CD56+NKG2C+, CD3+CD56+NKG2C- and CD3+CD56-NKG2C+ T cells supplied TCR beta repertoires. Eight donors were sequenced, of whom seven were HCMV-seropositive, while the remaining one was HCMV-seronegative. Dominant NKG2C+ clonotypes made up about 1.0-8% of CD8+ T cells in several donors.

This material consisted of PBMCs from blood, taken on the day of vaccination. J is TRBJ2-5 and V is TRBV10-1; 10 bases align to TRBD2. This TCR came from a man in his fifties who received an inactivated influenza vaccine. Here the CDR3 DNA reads TGCGCCAGCAGTGGAGGTAGCGGGGGGTTTGAGACCCAGTACTTC. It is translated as CASSGGSGGFETQYF.